A selection of T cell receptor beta chains follows, all from one sample in a study of human T cells and chemical hapten exposure. One entry per CDR3 protein results from TCRdb running MiXCR on the RACE reads. The sample has fewer than 100,000 distinct CDR3 sequences, 9.5% to 15% seen once; the top ten hold 2.1%. Here the sequenced sample was whole blood, taken in connection with sensitization to the hapten diphenylcyclopropenone (DPC). All receptors come from a woman between 40 and 55 years old with alopecia areata. Some clones in this sample may be carry-over from other donors' samples. Each CDR3 is given with its conserved first and last residue. Each record gives: clone size, J gene, D gene, V gene, CDR3 DNA, CDR3 protein. D genes are given only for firm matches. Clone size is not always given. Where it is, it says once, few, many or a class for expanded clones.

few TRBJ2-1 TRBD1 TRBV18 TGTGCCAGCTCACCAACCGCGGGGACAGGGGGCTACAATGAGCAGTTCTTC CASSPTAGTGGYNEQFF
many TRBJ2-2 - TRBV12-3/TRBV12-4 TGTGCCAGCAGTTTAACTAGAGTGAACAGCGGGGAGCTGTTTTTT CASSLTRVNSGELFF
many TRBJ1-2 - TRBV4-1 TGCGCCAGCAGCCAAGATACTGGCAGAATCTATGGCTACACCTTC CASSQDTGRIYGYTF
- TRBJ2-5 - TRBV30 TGTGCCTGGAGTAGAGGGGGGAGACTTCAAGAGACCCAGTACTTC CAWSRGGRLQETQYF
- TRBJ2-7 TRBD1 TRBV7-2 TGTGCCAGCAGCCCCCAGGGGGCCGAGCAGTACTTC CASSPQGAEQYF
few TRBJ2-7 TRBD1 TRBV5-4 TGTGCCAGCAGCTGGGGACAGACCCCCCCCTACGAGCAGTACTTC CASSWGQTPPYEQYF
few TRBJ2-7 - TRBV28 TGTGCCAGCAGTTCCGGACGGATCTCCTACGAGCAGTACTTC CASSSGRISYEQYF
- TRBJ2-5 - TRBV20-1 TGCAGTGCTAGAGATTTAGGGGGCGCGGGGGAGACCCAGTACTTC CSARDLGGAGETQYF
- TRBJ1-2 - TRBV2 TGTGCCAGCAGTGATTTCCCCACAGGGTATGGCCACACCTTC CASSDFPTGYGHTF
many TRBJ2-3 - TRBV20-1 TGCAGTGCGGAGATCGCGACTGGTAGGGCCACAGATACGCAGTATTTT CSAEIATGRATDTQYF
- TRBJ1-1 - TRBV12-3/TRBV12-4 TGTGCCAGCAGTTTCCAGGGTAGCACTGAAGCTTTCTTT CASSFQGSTEAFF
few TRBJ2-1 - TRBV11-2 TGTGCCAGCAGCCTGGAGGGGACCCCCATCAATGAGCAGTTCTTC CASSLEGTPINEQFF
many TRBJ1-2 - TRBV28 TGTGCCAGCAGTTTACCCCGCTCGGGGGGGACCGGCTACACCTTC CASSLPRSGGTGYTF
- TRBJ2-7 TRBD1 TRBV28 TGTGCCAGCAGTAAGACAGGGACCTACGAGCAGTACTTC CASSKTGTYEQYF
few TRBJ2-1 - TRBV15 TGTGCCACCAGCAGAGGGTCCCGACCCCTCAGGGACAATGAGCAGTTCTTC CATSRGSRPLRDNEQFF
- TRBJ2-5 TRBD2 TRBV6-2/TRBV6-3 TGTGCCAGCACCGATAGCGGGAGTGCTTCAGAGACCCAGTACTTC CASTDSGSASETQYF
once TRBJ2-7 - TRBV4-1 TGCGCCAGCAGCCAAAACACACCACCCAACTCCTACGAGCAGTACTTC CASSQNTPPNSYEQYF
- TRBJ2-7 - TRBV7-2 TGTGCCAGCAGCTTAGGGGGGGAAAACGAGCAGTACTTC CASSLGGENEQYF
- TRBJ2-7 - TRBV10-2 TGCGCCAGCAGTGTCGCGGCTAGCACACGCTCCTACGAGCAGTACTTC CASSVAASTRSYEQYF
- TRBJ2-7 - TRBV20-1 TGCAGTGCTAGGGCATTAAACGAGCAGTACTTC CSARALNEQYF
- TRBJ2-2 - TRBV27 TGTGCCAGCAGTTTCCTCCCCACCGGGGAGCTGTTTTTT CASSFLPTGELFF
many TRBJ2-4 - TRBV30 TGTGCCTGGAGTGGCCCGACATTGCTAGCCAAAAACATTCAGTACTTC CAWSGPTLLAKNIQYF
few TRBJ2-1 TRBD2 TRBV3-1 TGTGCCAGCAGCCAGAGGGGCGGGAGGGACTACAATGAGCAGTTCTTC CASSQRGGRDYNEQFF
- TRBJ2-5 - TRBV18 TGTGCCAGCTCACCGGACAGCCAAGAGACCCAGTACTTC CASSPDSQETQYF
- TRBJ2-5 - TRBV24-1 TGTGCCACCAGTGATCCGGGCCCCTCCCAAGAGACCCAGTACTTC CATSDPGPSQETQYF
many TRBJ2-7 - TRBV6-6 TGTGCCAGCGGATTCGAGTACGAGCAGTACTTC CASGFEYEQYF
few TRBJ2-3 - TRBV19 TGTGCCAGTAGTATATCTAGCGCCCCGCAGTATTTT CASSISSAPQYF
many TRBJ1-5 - TRBV27 TGTGCCAGCGCGCTGTGGGATAGCAATCAGCCCCAGCATTTT CASALWDSNQPQHF
- TRBJ1-2 - TRBV7-9 TGTGCCAGCAGCGCCGGGGCCGTGCTTCGTAGGAATGGCTACACCTTC CASSAGAVLRRNGYTF